Described below is a single T cell receptor (beta chain) sequence and its context. This sample was included in a study of blood T cell repertoires in COVID-19. For the study at large: Samples came from the United States, Italy and Spain, spanning acute and convalescent COVID-19.

The repertoire was sequenced with immunoSEQ multiplex PCR; TCRdb's copy has only in-frame clones and lacks some. The sample holds around 430,000 clones, just under 90% seen once. Participant ages covered roughly 18 to 89 years across 24 US areas. V was clipped by 0 bases and J by 0 bases; unmatched bases: 13. Germline values: CDR1 LGHNA, CDR2 YNFKEQ. The CDR3 consists of 20 residues. The chain uses TRBV4-2 and TRBJ2-3; TRBD2 aligns across 9 bases. The clonotype comes from a woman aged 45 to 65 who had recovered from COVID-19. Sequencing was performed on PBMCs or T cells enriched from blood (not recorded which). The CDR3 is CASSQDHSQRGASSTDTQYF. In DNA form, the CDR3 reads TGTGCCAGCAGCCAAGACCACTCCCAGCGGGGGGCCTCTAGCACAGATACGCAGTATTTT.